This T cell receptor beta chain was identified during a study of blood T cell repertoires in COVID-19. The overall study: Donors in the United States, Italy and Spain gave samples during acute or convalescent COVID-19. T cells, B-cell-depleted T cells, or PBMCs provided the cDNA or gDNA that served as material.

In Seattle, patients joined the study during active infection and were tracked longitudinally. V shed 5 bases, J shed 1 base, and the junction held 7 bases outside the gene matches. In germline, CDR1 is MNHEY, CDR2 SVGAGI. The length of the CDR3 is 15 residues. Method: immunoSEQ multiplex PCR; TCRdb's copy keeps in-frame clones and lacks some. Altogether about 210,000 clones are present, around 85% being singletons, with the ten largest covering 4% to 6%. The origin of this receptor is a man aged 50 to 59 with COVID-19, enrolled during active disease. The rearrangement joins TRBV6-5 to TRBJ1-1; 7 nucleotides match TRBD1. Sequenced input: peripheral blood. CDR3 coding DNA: TGTGCCAGCAGTAGTCCGGGACAGCAGAACACTGAAGCTTTCTTT. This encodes CASSSPGQQNTEAFF.